These T cell receptor beta chains were read from a single sample in a study of blood T cells in healthy people across ages. TCRdb ran MiXCR on the 5' RACE reads and lists one entry per CDR3 protein. The table lists more than 800,000 distinct CDR3 sequences, around 26% of them singletons. Sequencing was carried out using blood. All receptors derive from a woman older than 75 in good health. The CDR3 runs from the conserved cysteine through the conserved F or W. Fields, in order: clone size, V gene, J gene, D gene, CDR3 protein, CDR3 DNA. D genes are given only for firm matches. A row's size may be missing; if present it is once, few, many or a size class.

abundance: many; v_gene: TRBV5-1; j_gene: TRBJ1-1; d_gene: NA; CDR3aa: CASSSTRSGDWRAFF; CDR3nt: TGCGCCAGCAGCTCCACCCGATCCGGGGATTGGCGAGCTTTCTTT
abundance: many; v_gene: TRBV25-1; j_gene: TRBJ2-7; d_gene: TRBD1; CDR3aa: CASSEPGGRYEQYF; CDR3nt: TGTGCCAGCAGTGAACCAGGGGGCAGGTACGAGCAGTACTTC
abundance: NA; v_gene: TRBV7-3; j_gene: TRBJ2-1; d_gene: TRBD1; CDR3aa: CASSTTGDAYNEQFF; CDR3nt: TGTGCCAGCAGCACTACAGGGGATGCCTACAATGAGCAGTTCTTC
abundance: NA; v_gene: TRBV12-3/TRBV12-4; j_gene: TRBJ1-4; d_gene: NA; CDR3aa: CASSFSLVSGLREKLFF; CDR3nt: TGTGCCAGCAGTTTCTCCCTTGTGTCGGGGCTACGGGAAAAACTGTTTTTT
abundance: many; v_gene: TRBV6-5; j_gene: TRBJ2-5; d_gene: TRBD2; CDR3aa: CASSYSGTSRKETQYF; CDR3nt: TGTGCCAGCAGTTACTCTGGGACTAGCAGAAAAGAGACCCAGTACTTC
abundance: many; v_gene: TRBV5-5; j_gene: TRBJ1-2; d_gene: NA; CDR3aa: CASSLGHNYGYTF; CDR3nt: TGTGCCAGCAGCTTAGGTCACAACTATGGCTACACCTTC
abundance: many; v_gene: TRBV27; j_gene: TRBJ2-1; d_gene: TRBD2; CDR3aa: CASPAGGPKEQFF; CDR3nt: TGTGCCAGCCCGGCGGGGGGGCCTAAGGAGCAGTTCTTC
abundance: NA; v_gene: TRBV28; j_gene: TRBJ1-4; d_gene: NA; CDR3aa: CASSLRTRGLFF; CDR3nt: TGTGCCAGCAGTTTGAGGACCCGTGGACTGTTTTTT
abundance: few; v_gene: TRBV6-1; j_gene: TRBJ1-4; d_gene: NA; CDR3aa: CASRPPAVANEKLFF; CDR3nt: TGTGCCAGCAGGCCCCCAGCGGTGGCAAATGAAAAACTGTTTTTT
abundance: many; v_gene: TRBV5-1; j_gene: TRBJ2-5; d_gene: TRBD2; CDR3aa: CASSLASAGGLETQYF; CDR3nt: TGCGCCAGCAGCTTGGCCAGCGCGGGGGGGCTAGAGACCCAGTACTTC
abundance: many; v_gene: TRBV5-6; j_gene: TRBJ2-1; d_gene: NA; CDR3aa: CASSSGGYLARRSPYNEQFF; CDR3nt: TGTGCCAGCAGCTCCGGTGGGTATCTAGCCCGAAGGTCCCCCTACAATGAGCAGTTCTTC
abundance: NA; v_gene: TRBV19; j_gene: TRBJ1-2; d_gene: TRBD1; CDR3aa: CATGTGNYGYTF; CDR3nt: TGTGCCACTGGGACAGGAAACTATGGCTACACCTTC
abundance: many; v_gene: TRBV3-1; j_gene: TRBJ1-1; d_gene: NA; CDR3aa: CASSRGQRSTEAFF; CDR3nt: TGTGCCAGCAGCCGAGGACAGAGGAGCACTGAAGCTTTCTTT
abundance: NA; v_gene: TRBV9; j_gene: TRBJ2-3; d_gene: TRBD2; CDR3aa: CASSVISGRTDTQYF; CDR3nt: TGTGCCAGCAGCGTGATTAGCGGGAGGACAGATACGCAGTATTTT
abundance: once; v_gene: TRBV29-1; j_gene: TRBJ2-7; d_gene: NA; CDR3aa: CSVGQDLQYF; CDR3nt: TGCAGCGTTGGACAAGACCTCCAGTACTTC
abundance: NA; v_gene: TRBV20-1; j_gene: TRBJ2-7; d_gene: TRBD1; CDR3aa: CSTHGDSTYEQYF; CDR3nt: TGCAGTACACACGGGGACAGCACCTACGAGCAGTACTTC
abundance: many; v_gene: TRBV7-2; j_gene: TRBJ2-1; d_gene: NA; CDR3aa: CASSRVLAETYNEQFF; CDR3nt: TGTGCCAGCAGCCGGGTACTCGCGGAGACTTACAATGAGCAGTTCTTC
abundance: many; v_gene: TRBV5-1; j_gene: TRBJ2-1; d_gene: TRBD2; CDR3aa: CASSSGVPGLAIYNEQFF; CDR3nt: TGCGCCAGCAGCTCCGGGGTCCCGGGACTAGCAATCTACAATGAGCAGTTCTTC
abundance: many; v_gene: TRBV12-3/TRBV12-4; j_gene: TRBJ1-1; d_gene: NA; CDR3aa: CASSLDLVPRAFF; CDR3nt: TGTGCCAGCAGTTTAGATTTAGTACCTAGAGCTTTCTTT
abundance: many; v_gene: TRBV27; j_gene: TRBJ1-1; d_gene: TRBD1; CDR3aa: CASKTKDRVGAEAFF; CDR3nt: TGTGCCAGCAAAACGAAAGACAGGGTTGGGGCTGAAGCTTTCTTT
abundance: NA; v_gene: TRBV7-9; j_gene: TRBJ1-1; d_gene: NA; CDR3aa: CVSSLRGGPEAFF; CDR3nt: TGTGTCAGCAGCTTAAGGGGCGGGCCTGAAGCTTTCTTT
abundance: few; v_gene: TRBV7-2; j_gene: TRBJ2-1; d_gene: NA; CDR3aa: CASSLDFSLTYNEQFF; CDR3nt: TGTGCCAGCAGCTTAGACTTTAGCCTCACCTACAATGAGCAGTTCTTC
abundance: many; v_gene: TRBV21-1; j_gene: TRBJ2-3; d_gene: NA; CDR3aa: CASSNSGEYTDTQYF; CDR3nt: TGTGCCAGCAGCAATAGCGGGGAGTACACAGATACGCAGTATTTT
abundance: many; v_gene: TRBV5-1; j_gene: TRBJ1-1; d_gene: TRBD1; CDR3aa: CASSLRTGGNTEAFF; CDR3nt: TGCGCCAGCAGTTTAAGGACAGGGGGAAACACTGAAGCTTTCTTT
abundance: many; v_gene: TRBV20-1; j_gene: TRBJ2-4; d_gene: TRBD1; CDR3aa: CSAPWTGTAKNIQYF; CDR3nt: TGCAGTGCTCCGTGGACAGGGACAGCCAAAAACATTCAGTACTTC
abundance: NA; v_gene: TRBV4-3; j_gene: TRBJ1-5; d_gene: NA; CDR3aa: CASSQILQNQPQHF; CDR3nt: TGCGCCAGCAGCCAAATCCTACAGAATCAGCCCCAGCATTTT
abundance: many; v_gene: TRBV7-9; j_gene: TRBJ2-7; d_gene: NA; CDR3aa: CASSPYYEQYF; CDR3nt: TGTGCCAGCAGCCCTTACTACGAGCAGTACTTC
abundance: medium-sized; v_gene: TRBV6-5; j_gene: TRBJ2-5; d_gene: NA; CDR3aa: CASSYTDKETQYF; CDR3nt: TGTGCCAGCAGTTATACTGACAAAGAGACCCAGTACTTC
abundance: NA; v_gene: TRBV11-2; j_gene: TRBJ2-5; d_gene: NA; CDR3aa: CASSSANKETQYF; CDR3nt: TGTGCCAGCAGCTCAGCGAATAAAGAGACCCAGTACTTC
abundance: NA; v_gene: TRBV5-1; j_gene: TRBJ2-5; d_gene: TRBD1; CDR3aa: CACSSGQGKETQYF; CDR3nt: TGCGCCTGCAGCTCAGGACAGGGGAAAGAGACCCAGTACTTC
abundance: many; v_gene: TRBV5-1; j_gene: TRBJ1-5; d_gene: NA; CDR3aa: CASSLLGGGNQPQHF; CDR3nt: TGCGCCAGCAGCCTCCTAGGGGGTGGCAATCAGCCCCAGCATTTT
abundance: many; v_gene: TRBV20-1; j_gene: TRBJ2-3; d_gene: TRBD2; CDR3aa: CSARPPLTGGPDTQYF; CDR3nt: TGCAGTGCTAGACCCCCACTAACGGGAGGGCCAGATACGCAGTATTTT